This is a list of T cell receptor beta chains from one sample in a study of Ad26.COV2.S vaccination and SARS-CoV-2 variants. Only in-frame clones appear in the TCRdb table, and some are missing; sequencing was by immunoSEQ multiplex PCR. The sample lists 350,000 to 550,000 clones, roughly nine tenths occurring once. The sample consisted of peripheral blood, taken in a trial of Ad26.COV2.S vaccine versus placebo. The origin of the receptors is a person aged 18-65 years who received the Ad26.COV2.S COVID-19 vaccine or a placebo. Both conserved end residues are part of each CDR3. The order of the fields is clone size, J gene, D gene, V gene, CDR3 protein, CDR3 DNA. A D gene is named only where the DNA matches it firmly. Not every row has a clone size; where given, it reads once, few, many or a size class.

clone_size: .; j_call: TRBJ1-1; d_call: .; v_call: TRBV6-5; cdr3_aa: CASRRVGEVGTEAFF; cdr3_nt: TGTGCCAGCAGGAGAGTGGGGGAGGTGGGCACTGAAGCTTTCTTT
clone_size: .; j_call: TRBJ2-3; d_call: .; v_call: TRBV7-5; cdr3_aa: CARSLAPLFDTQYF; cdr3_nt: TGTGCCAGAAGCTTAGCTCCTCTTTTCGATACGCAGTATTTT
clone_size: .; j_call: TRBJ1-6; d_call: .; v_call: TRBV4-2; cdr3_aa: CASTWTANSPLHF; cdr3_nt: TGTGCCAGCACATGGACAGCTAATTCACCCCTCCACTTT
clone_size: once; j_call: TRBJ2-1; d_call: .; v_call: TRBV4-3; cdr3_aa: CASSQDTGTSSYNEQFF; cdr3_nt: TGCGCCAGCAGCCAAGATACCGGGACATCCTCCTACAATGAGCAGTTCTTC
clone_size: .; j_call: TRBJ1-5; d_call: .; v_call: TRBV5-6; cdr3_aa: CASSSDRLPPQHF; cdr3_nt: TGTGCCAGCAGCTCAGACCGCCTTCCGCCCCAGCATTTT
clone_size: .; j_call: TRBJ2-3; d_call: .; v_call: TRBV10-3; cdr3_aa: CAISGRGGESTDTQYF; cdr3_nt: TGTGCCATCAGCGGCAGGGGAGGGGAGAGCACAGATACGCAGTATTTT
clone_size: .; j_call: TRBJ2-1; d_call: .; v_call: TRBV7-9; cdr3_aa: CASKDIGVNEQFF; cdr3_nt: TGTGCCAGCAAGGACATAGGGGTCAATGAGCAGTTCTTC
clone_size: .; j_call: TRBJ1-4; d_call: .; v_call: TRBV5-1; cdr3_aa: CASSLQGRENEKLFF; cdr3_nt: TGCGCCAGCAGCTTGCAGGGCAGGGAGAATGAAAAACTGTTTTTT
clone_size: .; j_call: TRBJ1-2; d_call: .; v_call: TRBV18; cdr3_aa: CASSPPGDRYGYTF; cdr3_nt: TGTGCCAGCTCACCACCGGGGGATCGGTATGGCTACACCTTC
clone_size: .; j_call: TRBJ2-3; d_call: TRBD2; v_call: TRBV2; cdr3_aa: CAIRRTSGAPSTDTQYF; cdr3_nt: TGTGCCATCCGAAGGACTAGCGGGGCACCTAGCACAGATACGCAGTATTTT
clone_size: .; j_call: TRBJ1-4; d_call: .; v_call: TRBV28; cdr3_aa: CASSLYRRDEKLFF; cdr3_nt: TGTGCCAGCAGTTTATACCGGCGGGATGAAAAACTGTTTTTT
clone_size: .; j_call: TRBJ1-2; d_call: TRBD1; v_call: TRBV5-1; cdr3_aa: CASSLVPRTGSRYGYTF; cdr3_nt: TGCGCCAGCAGCTTGGTCCCCCGGACAGGCTCCCGGTATGGCTACACCTTC
clone_size: .; j_call: TRBJ1-2; d_call: .; v_call: TRBV9; cdr3_aa: CASSPGGISRYGYTF; cdr3_nt: TGTGCCAGCAGCCCGGGGGGTATCTCCCGCTATGGCTACACCTTC
clone_size: .; j_call: TRBJ2-7; d_call: TRBD1; v_call: TRBV7-3; cdr3_aa: CASSRTGGASLREQYF; cdr3_nt: TGTGCCAGCAGCAGAACAGGGGGCGCGAGTCTTCGGGAGCAGTACTTC
clone_size: .; j_call: TRBJ2-3; d_call: TRBD1; v_call: TRBV10-3; cdr3_aa: CAITPGQGAGTDTQYF; cdr3_nt: TGTGCCATCACCCCGGGACAGGGGGCTGGGACAGATACGCAGTATTTT
clone_size: .; j_call: TRBJ1-1; d_call: .; v_call: TRBV9; cdr3_aa: CASSTTLWGGLNTEAFF; cdr3_nt: TGTGCCAGCAGCACCACCCTATGGGGCGGACTGAACACTGAAGCTTTCTTT
clone_size: few; j_call: TRBJ1-5; d_call: TRBD1; v_call: TRBV7-8; cdr3_aa: CASSPYRGGSGPQHF; cdr3_nt: TGTGCCAGCAGCCCGTACAGGGGTGGGTCGGGGCCCCAGCATTTT
clone_size: .; j_call: TRBJ2-1; d_call: TRBD1; v_call: TRBV5-1; cdr3_aa: CASSFGQGVVQIYNEQFF; cdr3_nt: TGCGCCAGCAGCTTCGGGCAGGGGGTCGTCCAGATCTACAATGAGCAGTTCTTC
clone_size: few; j_call: TRBJ1-1; d_call: .; v_call: TRBV6-5; cdr3_aa: CASRYLGERRAFF; cdr3_nt: TGTGCCAGCAGATACCTTGGGGAGAGAAGAGCTTTCTTT
clone_size: .; j_call: TRBJ1-4; d_call: TRBD1; v_call: TRBV5-6; cdr3_aa: CASSADRGYTNEKLFF; cdr3_nt: TGTGCCAGCAGCGCCGACAGGGGATATACTAATGAAAAACTGTTTTTT
clone_size: once; j_call: TRBJ1-2; d_call: .; v_call: TRBV4-2; cdr3_aa: CASSQEWILKGGYTF; cdr3_nt: TGTGCCAGCAGCCAAGAATGGATACTCAAAGGGGGCTACACCTTC
clone_size: .; j_call: TRBJ2-1; d_call: TRBD2; v_call: TRBV5-1; cdr3_aa: CASSLVLAANEQFF; cdr3_nt: TGCGCCAGCAGCTTGGTTCTAGCGGCCAATGAGCAGTTCTTC
clone_size: once; j_call: TRBJ1-1; d_call: .; v_call: TRBV11-3; cdr3_aa: CASSPGTLTEAFF; cdr3_nt: TGTGCCAGCAGCCCCGGGACATTAACTGAAGCTTTCTTT
clone_size: .; j_call: TRBJ1-1; d_call: .; v_call: TRBV5-1; cdr3_aa: CASSLGGGWDTEAFF; cdr3_nt: TGCGCCAGCAGCTTGGGGGGAGGATGGGACACTGAAGCTTTCTTT
clone_size: .; j_call: TRBJ1-2; d_call: .; v_call: TRBV5-1; cdr3_aa: CASSLADSHNGYTF; cdr3_nt: TGCGCCAGCAGCTTGGCGGACAGTCACAATGGCTACACCTTC
clone_size: .; j_call: TRBJ1-1; d_call: .; v_call: TRBV7-2; cdr3_aa: CASSTSLRQTEAFF; cdr3_nt: TGTGCCAGCAGCACTAGCCTAAGACAAACTGAAGCTTTCTTT
clone_size: .; j_call: TRBJ2-7; d_call: TRBD2; v_call: TRBV6-2/TRBV6-3; cdr3_aa: CASSYPIKLAGVYEQYF; cdr3_nt: TGTGCCAGCAGTTACCCCATCAAACTAGCGGGGGTCTACGAGCAGTACTTC
clone_size: .; j_call: TRBJ1-2; d_call: TRBD1; v_call: TRBV5-1; cdr3_aa: CASSLDRGLWGYTF; cdr3_nt: TGCGCCAGCAGCTTAGACAGGGGACTCTGGGGCTACACCTTC
clone_size: .; j_call: TRBJ2-3; d_call: TRBD2; v_call: TRBV2; cdr3_aa: CASSEARGADTQYF; cdr3_nt: TGTGCCAGCAGTGAAGCGCGGGGGGCAGATACGCAGTATTTT
clone_size: .; j_call: TRBJ1-4; d_call: TRBD1; v_call: TRBV6-5; cdr3_aa: CASSLQGAQEKLFF; cdr3_nt: TGTGCCAGCAGTCTCCAGGGGGCGCAGGAAAAACTGTTTTTT
clone_size: .; j_call: TRBJ1-2; d_call: .; v_call: TRBV4-1; cdr3_aa: CASSQGRAKFNYGYTF; cdr3_nt: TGCGCCAGCAGCCAAGGGAGGGCGAAATTTAACTATGGCTACACCTTC
clone_size: .; j_call: TRBJ1-5; d_call: .; v_call: TRBV5-1; cdr3_aa: CASSLWSNQPQHF; cdr3_nt: TGCGCCAGCAGCTTGTGGAGCAATCAGCCCCAGCATTTT
clone_size: .; j_call: TRBJ2-3; d_call: .; v_call: TRBV29-1; cdr3_aa: CSVSRVPDTQYF; cdr3_nt: TGCAGCGTTTCCCGGGTCCCAGATACGCAGTATTTT